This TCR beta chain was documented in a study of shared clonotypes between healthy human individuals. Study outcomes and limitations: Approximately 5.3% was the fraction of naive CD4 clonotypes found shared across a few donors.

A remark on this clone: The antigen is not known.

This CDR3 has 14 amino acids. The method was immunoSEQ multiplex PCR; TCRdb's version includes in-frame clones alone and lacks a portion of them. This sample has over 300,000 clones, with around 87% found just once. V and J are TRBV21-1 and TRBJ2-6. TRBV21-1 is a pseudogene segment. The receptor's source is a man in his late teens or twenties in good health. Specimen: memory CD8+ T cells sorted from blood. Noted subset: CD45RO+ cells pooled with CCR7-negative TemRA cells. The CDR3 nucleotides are TGTGCCAGCAGCAAAGCGACCGAAGTAAGCGTCCTGACTTTC. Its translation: CASSKATEVSVLTF.